A single sample gave rise to the 19 T cell receptor beta chains below, sequenced in a study of blood T cells in healthy people across ages. A J-beta primer mix and a sample-barcoded 5' primer were used in a second PCR of roughly 7 to 12 cycles. TCRdb re-derived calls from the 5' RACE reads in MiXCR, one entry per CDR3 protein. The table lists about 1.4 million distinct CDR3 sequences, roughly 64% of them singletons. Sequencing was performed on blood. These receptors were obtained from a man aged 18-30 years in good health.

The genes are TRBV20-1 and TRBJ2-5; 7 positions agree with TRBD1. The trim removed 6 bases at V and 1 base at J, leaving 5 bases unmatched. CDR1 DFQATT and CDR2 SNEGSKA come from the germline V gene (reference sequence). The CDR3 is 13 residues long. The CDR3 here is CSAEGTVQETQYF. CDR3 nucleotides: TGCAGTGCCGAGGGGACAGTCCAAGAGACCCAGTACTTC.

This clonotype was found a few times. This chain links TRBV5-1 with TRBJ2-1, with a possible D match to TRBD2 (6 bases). Trimming removed 0 bases from V and 0 bases from J, with 13 bases in between. Germline V lookup: CDR1 SGHRS, CDR2 YFSETQ. The CDR3 extends over 17 amino acids. For the CDR3, the DNA is TGCGCCAGCAGCTTGGTGCCTAGCGATTCCTCCTACAATGAGCAGTTCTTC. It encodes CASSLVPSDSSYNEQFF.

The V call is TRBV25-1, the J call TRBJ2-7, with 7 bases identical to TRBD1. Germline CDR1 and CDR2: MGHDK and SYGVNS. V was clipped by 2 bases and J by 1 base; unmatched bases: 11. CDR3 size: 17 residues. CDR3 coding DNA: TGTGCCAGCAGTGAAACGGGGACAGAGGGCAGTTCCTACGAGCAGTACTTC. Amino acids: CASSETGTEGSSYEQYF.

V is TRBV10-3 and J is TRBJ1-4; D is perhaps TRBD1 (5 bases). V lost 10 bases, J lost 5 bases, and 14 bases lay in between. Germline V lookup: CDR1 ENHRY, CDR2 SYGVKD. The CDR3 consists of 13 residues. For the CDR3, the DNA is TGTGCCACCACACAGGAAAGAAATGAAAAACTGTTTTTT. Its translation is CATTQERNEKLFF.

This rearrangement joins TRBV7-2 to TRBJ2-7; D unclear. Germline CDR1 reads SGHTA; CDR2 reads FQGNSA. The CDR3 sequence is 15 residues long. V was trimmed by 1 base and J by 2 bases, leaving 12 bases between them. The CDR3 DNA reads TGTGCCAGCAGCTTAGAAGTGTCACCGGCCTACGAGCAGTACTTC. This translates into CASSLEVSPAYEQYF.

This rearrangement joins TRBV29-1 to TRBJ1-2, with D possibly being TRBD1 (6 bases). Trimming shortened V by 8 bases and J by 3 bases, and 16 bases separated the two germline ends. Germline lookup yields CDR1 SQVTM and CDR2 ANQGSEA. There are 13 residues in the CDR3. The CDR3 DNA is TGCAGCATCTCCTCAGGGGTGGACTATGGCTACACCTTC. As protein: CSISSGVDYGYTF. The full variable domain, completed using reference TRBV29-1 and TRBJ1-2, is SAVISQKPSRDICQRGTSLTIQCQVDSQVTMMFWYRQQPGQSLTLIATANQGSEATYESGFVIDKFPISRPNLTFSTLTVSNMSPEDSSIYLCSISSGVDYGYTFGSGTRLTVV.

The rearrangement uses TRBV29-1 and TRBJ2-7; no clear D gene. The CDR3 extends over 10 amino acids. Germline V gives CDR1 SQVTM, CDR2 ANQGSEA. Trimming took 6 bases from V and 7 from J, leaving 10 bases between them. The chain's CDR3 is CSVLSSEQYF. The DNA of the CDR3 is TGCAGCGTCCTTTCATCGGAGCAGTACTTC.

The table lists this clonotype with a few counts. The chain recombines TRBV12-3 or TRBV12-4 with TRBJ2-7; TRBD1 agrees at 9 bases. The V gene end was trimmed by 5 bases and the J gene end by 4 bases; junction bases not matched to a gene: 6. The CDR3 has 14 residues. The CDR3, as DNA: TGTGCCAGCAGTACGACAGGGGGTACGTACGAGCAGTACTTC. As protein: CASSTTGGTYEQYF.

A remark on this clonotype: Germline and junction disagree at one end, which may indicate a read error. The V call is TRBV4-3, the J call TRBJ2-5, with 8 bases that match TRBD2. Judging by the DNA end, TRBJ2-3 fits better; the J call may be wrong. The CDR3 covers 13 residues. Germline V CDR1 and CDR2: LGHNA, YSLEER. The CDR3 reads CASSQDSGGTQYF. In DNA, the CDR3 is TGTGCCAGCAGCCAGGACAGCGGGGGTACGCAGTATTTT.

This clonotype was seen a few times. The chain is built from TRBV4-2 and TRBJ2-3; D possibly corresponds to TRBD1 (5 bases). The CDR3 length is 16 residues. The germline gives CDR1 LGHNA, CDR2 YNFKEQ. V gave up 0 bases and J gave up 2 bases, with 12 bases separating them. In DNA, the CDR3 is TGTGCCAGCAGCCAAGAGAGCAGACAGTACACAGATACGCAGTATTTT. It translates to CASSQESRQYTDTQYF.

There are a few counts of this clonotype. This chain connects TRBV20-1 to TRBJ2-3, with D unresolved. From germline, CDR1 is DFQATT and CDR2 SNEGSKA (reference sequence). The CDR3 runs 14 residues. Trimming shortened V by 6 bases and J by 4 bases, and 17 bases separated the two germline ends. The CDR3 sequence: CSAIRSGSADTQYF. CDR3 nucleotide sequence: TGCAGTGCAATCCGGAGTGGGTCGGCAGATACGCAGTATTTT.

The table lists this clonotype with a few counts. This chain joins TRBV20-1 and TRBJ2-1, with 13 bases lining up with TRBD2. The V and J ends lost 3 bases and 4 bases, in that order; junction bases with no gene match: 3. The V gene's germline CDR1 is DFQATT and CDR2 SNEGSKA (reference sequence). The CDR3 totals 15 residues. In DNA, the CDR3 is TGCAGTGCTAGGAGGACTAGCGGGAGTTACAATGAGCAGTTCTTC. Amino acids: CSARRTSGSYNEQFF.

This clonotype appeared a few times. This sequence joins TRBV12-3 or TRBV12-4 and TRBJ1-2; a possible D gene is TRBD1 (5 bases). CDR3 length equals 14 residues. The V end was cut by 6 bases, the J end by 8 bases, with 19 bases between. The CDR3, as DNA: TGTGCCAGCAGCTCCGGTGGCAGGGCATCGGGCTACACCTTC. Amino acids: CASSSGGRASGYTF.

The rearrangement joins TRBV20-1 to TRBJ2-1; no clear D. The J call could be wrong; TRBJ2-7 is a better fit for the DNA end. The length of the CDR3 is 14 residues. Germline V gives CDR1 DFQATT, CDR2 SNEGSKA (reference sequence). CDR3: CSAHRAETYNEQYF. DNA of the CDR3: TGCAGTGCCCACCGGGCGGAGACGTACAATGAGCAGTACTTC.

The V and J genes are TRBV20-1 and TRBJ1-1; D gene ambiguous. Germline loops: CDR1 DFQATT, CDR2 SNEGSKA (reference sequence). V lost 3 bases to trimming and J lost 5 bases, with 10 bases between them. The CDR3 sequence is 12 residues long. CDR3 amino acids: CSASAGWTEAFF. The CDR3 nucleotides are TGCAGTGCTAGTGCGGGCTGGACTGAAGCTTTCTTT.

This chain joins TRBV9 and TRBJ2-1, with TRBD1 matching over 9 bases. This CDR3 region has 16 residues. From germline, CDR1 is SGDLS and CDR2 YYNGEE. The junction had 9 bases not matched to a gene; V was cut back by 4 bases and J by 4 bases. CDR3 sequence: CASSSQPGQGYNEQFF. CDR3 DNA sequence: TGTGCCAGCAGCTCACAACCGGGACAGGGATACAATGAGCAGTTCTTC.

This sequence joins TRBV3-1 and TRBJ1-6, with D perhaps matching TRBD1 (6 bases). Germline CDR1 LGHDT, CDR2 YNNKEL (reference sequence). V lost 4 bases and J lost 11, with 21 bases in between. The CDR3 has 16 amino acids. The CDR3 nucleotides are TGTGCCAGCAGCCGAACCCCGTTCAGGGGTCTTCCACCCCTCCACTTT. Protein: CASSRTPFRGLPPLHF.

This chain uses TRBV20-1 with TRBJ2-1, with D perhaps matching TRBD1 or TRBD2 (5 bases each). The CDR3 spans 15 residues. CDR1 and CDR2 from the germline V gene are DFQATT and SNEGSKA (reference sequence). Trimming removed 0 bases at V and 8 bases at J, with 17 bases between. In DNA, the CDR3 is TGCAGTGCTAGAGATGTTGGGACCCCGTACCATGAGCAGTTCTTC. Translating it yields CSARDVGTPYHEQFF.

The CDR3 coding sequence is TGCGCCAGCAGCCAAGATCAAAACCCCACTTCACCCCTCCACTTT. This sequence encodes CASSQDQNPTSPLHF. The rearrangement links TRBV4-3 to TRBJ1-6; D gene unclear. V lost 0 bases and J lost 9, with 12 bases in between. This CDR3 region has 15 residues. CDR1 is LGHNA and CDR2 is YSLEER in the germline V gene.